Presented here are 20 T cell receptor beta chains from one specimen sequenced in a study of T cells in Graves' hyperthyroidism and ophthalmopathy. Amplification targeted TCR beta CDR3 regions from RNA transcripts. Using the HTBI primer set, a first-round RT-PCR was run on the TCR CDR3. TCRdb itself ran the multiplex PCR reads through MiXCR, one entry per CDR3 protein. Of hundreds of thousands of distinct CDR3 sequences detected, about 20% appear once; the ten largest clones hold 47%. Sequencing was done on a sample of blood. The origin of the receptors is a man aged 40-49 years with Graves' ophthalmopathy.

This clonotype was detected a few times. The CDR3 region is CASSQDTLGNEQYF. The CDR3 DNA is TGCGCCAGCAGCCAAGATACCCTCGGGAACGAGCAGTACTTC. This chain uses TRBV4-1 with TRBJ2-7, with D possibly matching TRBD2 (5 bases). The CDR3 extends over 14 amino acids. The germline V and J ends were trimmed by 0 bases and 5 bases, with 11 bases remaining between them. CDR1 and CDR2 from the germline V gene are MGHRA and YSYEKL.

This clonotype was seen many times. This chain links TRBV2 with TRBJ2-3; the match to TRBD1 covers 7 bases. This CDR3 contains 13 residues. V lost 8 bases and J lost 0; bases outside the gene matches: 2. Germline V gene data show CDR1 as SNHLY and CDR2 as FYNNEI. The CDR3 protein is CASQGDSTDTQYF. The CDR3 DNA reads TGTGCCAGCCAGGGGGATAGCACAGATACGCAGTATTTT.

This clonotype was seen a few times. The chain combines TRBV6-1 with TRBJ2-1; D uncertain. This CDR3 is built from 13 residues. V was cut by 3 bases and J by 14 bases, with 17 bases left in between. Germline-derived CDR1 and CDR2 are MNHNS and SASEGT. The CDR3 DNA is TGTGCCAGCAGTGACCTACAGTCGCCTCTGGAGTTCTTC. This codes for CASSDLQSPLEFF.

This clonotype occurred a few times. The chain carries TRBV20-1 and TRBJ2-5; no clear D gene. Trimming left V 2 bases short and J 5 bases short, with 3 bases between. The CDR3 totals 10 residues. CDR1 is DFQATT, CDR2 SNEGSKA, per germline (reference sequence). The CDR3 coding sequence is TGCAGTGCTAGATACGAGACCCAGTACTTC. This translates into CSARYETQYF.

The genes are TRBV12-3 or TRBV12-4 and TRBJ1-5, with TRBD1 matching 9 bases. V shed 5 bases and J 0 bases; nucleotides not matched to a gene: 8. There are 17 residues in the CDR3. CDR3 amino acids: CASSPRTGDNSNQPQHF. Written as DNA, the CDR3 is TGTGCCAGCAGTCCGCGGACAGGGGATAATAGCAATCAGCCCCAGCATTTT.

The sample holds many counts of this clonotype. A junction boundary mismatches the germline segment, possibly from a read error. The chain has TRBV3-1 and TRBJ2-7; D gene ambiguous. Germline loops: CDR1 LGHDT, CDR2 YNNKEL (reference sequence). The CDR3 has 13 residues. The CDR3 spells CASSQGPTYEQYF. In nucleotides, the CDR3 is TGTGCCAGCAGTCAAGGGCCCACCTACGAGCAGTACTTC.

The CDR3 loop reads CASEVGQLHSEAFF. CDR3 sequence (DNA): TGTGCCAGCGAGGTCGGACAACTTCATTCTGAAGCTTTCTTT. This sequence joins TRBV28 and TRBJ1-1, with D perhaps matching TRBD1 (5 bases). This CDR3 spans 14 amino acids. V lost 8 bases and J 6 bases, leaving 19 bases between the germline ends. CDR1 MDHEN and CDR2 SYDVKM come from the germline V gene.

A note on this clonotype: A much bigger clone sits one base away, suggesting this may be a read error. CDR3 loop: CPPRRVAPWDTQYF. Here the CDR3 DNA reads TGCCCCCCGAGACGGGTTGCTCCGTGGGATACGCAGTATTTT. The J gene is TRBJ2-3, the V gene TRBV7-2, with D unclear. The CDR3 loop spans 14 amino acids. In germline, CDR1 is SGHTA, CDR2 FQGNSA.

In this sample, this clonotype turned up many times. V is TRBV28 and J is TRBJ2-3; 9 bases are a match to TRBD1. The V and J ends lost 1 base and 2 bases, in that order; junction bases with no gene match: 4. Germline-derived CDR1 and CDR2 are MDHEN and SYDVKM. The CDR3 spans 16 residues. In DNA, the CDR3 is TGTGCCAGCAGTTTATACGGGACAGGGATCACAGATACGCAGTATTTT. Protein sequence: CASSLYGTGITDTQYF. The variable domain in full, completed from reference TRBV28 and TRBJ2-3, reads DVKVTQSSRYLVKRTGEKVFLECVQDMDHENMFWYRQDPGLGLRLIYFSYDVKMKEKGDIPEGYSVSREKKERFSLILESASTNQTSMYLCASSLYGTGITDTQYFGPGTRLTVL.

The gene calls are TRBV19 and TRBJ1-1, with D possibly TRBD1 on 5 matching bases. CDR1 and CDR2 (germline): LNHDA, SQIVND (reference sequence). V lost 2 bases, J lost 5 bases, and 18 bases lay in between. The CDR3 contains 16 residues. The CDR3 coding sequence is TGTGCCAGTAGTATAATCCCGGGGGGTTTAAGGACTGAAGCTTTCTTT. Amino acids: CASSIIPGGLRTEAFF.

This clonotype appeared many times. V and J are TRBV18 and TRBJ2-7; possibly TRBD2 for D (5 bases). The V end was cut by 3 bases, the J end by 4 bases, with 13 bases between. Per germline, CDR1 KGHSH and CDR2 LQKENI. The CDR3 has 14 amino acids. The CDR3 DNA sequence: TGTGCCAGCTCACCTACAGAGGGCTTGTACGAGCAGTACTTC. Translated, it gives CASSPTEGLYEQYF.

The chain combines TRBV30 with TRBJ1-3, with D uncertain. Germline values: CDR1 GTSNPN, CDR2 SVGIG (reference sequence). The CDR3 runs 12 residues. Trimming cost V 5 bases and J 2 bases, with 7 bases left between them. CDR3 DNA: TGTGCCTGGGGCTGGGCTGGAAACACCATATATTTT. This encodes CAWGWAGNTIYF.

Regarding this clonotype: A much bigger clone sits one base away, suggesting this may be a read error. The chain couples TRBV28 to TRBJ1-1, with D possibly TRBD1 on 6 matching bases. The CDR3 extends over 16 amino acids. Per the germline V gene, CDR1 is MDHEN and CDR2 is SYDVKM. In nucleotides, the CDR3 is TGTGCCAGCAGTTTACCCGGGTGGGGGCGGGAGACTGAAGCTCTCTTT. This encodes CASSLPGWGRETEALF.

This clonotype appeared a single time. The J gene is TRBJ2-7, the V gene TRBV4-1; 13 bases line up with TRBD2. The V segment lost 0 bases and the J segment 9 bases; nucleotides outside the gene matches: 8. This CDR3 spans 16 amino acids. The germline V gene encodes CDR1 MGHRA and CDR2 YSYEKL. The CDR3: CASSQDTRTSGSGQYF. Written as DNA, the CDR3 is TGCGCCAGCAGCCAAGATACCAGGACTAGCGGGAGCGGGCAGTACTTC.

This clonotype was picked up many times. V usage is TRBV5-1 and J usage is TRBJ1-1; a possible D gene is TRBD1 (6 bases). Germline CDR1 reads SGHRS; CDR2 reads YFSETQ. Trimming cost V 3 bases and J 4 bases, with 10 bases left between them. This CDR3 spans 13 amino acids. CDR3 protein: CASSYRVGTEAFF. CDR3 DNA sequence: TGCGCCAGCAGCTACAGGGTGGGCACTGAAGCTTTCTTT.

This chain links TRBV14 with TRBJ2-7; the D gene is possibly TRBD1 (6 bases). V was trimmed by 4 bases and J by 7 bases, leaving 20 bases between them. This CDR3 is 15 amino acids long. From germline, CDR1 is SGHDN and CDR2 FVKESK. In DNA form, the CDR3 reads TGTGCCAGCAGCCCCTACGGAACAGGGTTTGGTGAGCAGTACTTC. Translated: CASSPYGTGFGEQYF.

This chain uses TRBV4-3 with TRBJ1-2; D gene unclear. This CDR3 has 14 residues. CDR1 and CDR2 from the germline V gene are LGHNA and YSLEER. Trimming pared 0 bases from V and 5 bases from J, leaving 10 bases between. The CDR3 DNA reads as TGCGCCAGCAGCCAAGAACGGTCAGGATATGGCTACACCTTC. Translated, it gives CASSQERSGYGYTF.

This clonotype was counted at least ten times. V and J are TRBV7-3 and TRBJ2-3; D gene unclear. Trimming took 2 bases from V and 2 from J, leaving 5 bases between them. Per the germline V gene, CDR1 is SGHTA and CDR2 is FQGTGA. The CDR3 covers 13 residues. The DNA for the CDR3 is TGTGCCAGCAGCTTAGACCACACAGATACGCAGTATTTT. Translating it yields CASSLDHTDTQYF.

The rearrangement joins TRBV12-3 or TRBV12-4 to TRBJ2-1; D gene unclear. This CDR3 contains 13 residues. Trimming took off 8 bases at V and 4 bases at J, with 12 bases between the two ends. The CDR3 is CASLRAGYNEQFF. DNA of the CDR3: TGTGCCAGCCTCCGAGCTGGGTACAATGAGCAGTTCTTC.

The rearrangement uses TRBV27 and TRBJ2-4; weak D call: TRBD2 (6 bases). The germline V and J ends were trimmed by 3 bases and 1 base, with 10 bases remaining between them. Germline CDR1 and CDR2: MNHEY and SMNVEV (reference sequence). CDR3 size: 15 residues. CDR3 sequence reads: CASSFAGTAKNIQYF. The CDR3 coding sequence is TGTGCCAGCAGTTTCGCCGGGACTGCCAAAAACATTCAGTACTTC.